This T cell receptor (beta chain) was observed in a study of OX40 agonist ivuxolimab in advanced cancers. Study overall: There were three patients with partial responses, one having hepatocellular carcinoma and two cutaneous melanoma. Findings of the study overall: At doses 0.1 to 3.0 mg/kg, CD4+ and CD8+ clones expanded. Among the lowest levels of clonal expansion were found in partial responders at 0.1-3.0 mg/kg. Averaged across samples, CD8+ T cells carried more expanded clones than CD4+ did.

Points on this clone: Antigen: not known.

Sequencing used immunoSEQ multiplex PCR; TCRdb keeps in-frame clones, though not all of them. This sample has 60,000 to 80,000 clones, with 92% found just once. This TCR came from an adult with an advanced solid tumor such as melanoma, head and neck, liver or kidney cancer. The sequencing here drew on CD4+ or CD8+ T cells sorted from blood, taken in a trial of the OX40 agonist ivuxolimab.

CDR3 DNA sequence: TGTGCCAGCAGCGTCCGGTGGCGCCTTGCGGGAGGCTATGGCTACACCTTC. It is translated as CASSVRWRLAGGYGYTF. This chain uses TRBV9 with TRBJ1-2; D gene ambiguous. The ends were cut back, 2 bases at V and 4 bases at J, with 21 bases in the middle. This CDR3 contains 17 residues. Germline assignment: CDR1 SGDLS and CDR2 YYNGEE.